These 25 T cell receptor beta chains came from one sample sequenced in a study of blood T cell repertoires in COVID-19 (TCRdb year 2020). The receptor library was made with the immunoSEQ multiplex PCR assay. The source is immuneACCESS, and TCRdb retained only in-frame sequences with V and J called. Part of the clones is not carried over; for the studies checked, unresolved V genes explain less than half of this, and the remainder is unexplained. This sample holds 39,000 or so clones; 90% to 95% were observed only once. The ten largest clones take up 2% to 2.5% of the sample. Sequencing input: peripheral blood. Receptors originate from a man aged 50-59 years with active COVID-19.

The V gene is TRBV2, the J gene TRBJ2-1; D may be TRBD2 (5 bases). The CDR3 covers 12 residues. Trimming pared 6 bases from V and 9 bases from J, leaving 12 bases between. Germline V gives CDR1 SNHLY, CDR2 FYNNEI. The CDR3 loop is CASRADSTEQFF. The CDR3 region has the DNA TGTGCCAGCAGAGCGGATTCTACTGAGCAGTTCTTC.

For this clone: Other DNA sequences in the same sample also yield this CDR3. The V and J genes are TRBV27 and TRBJ2-2, with TRBD2 as a possible D gene (5 bases). The CDR3 length is 14 residues. Germline CDR1 MNHEY, CDR2 SMNVEV (reference sequence). V gave up 5 bases and J gave up 1 base, with 8 bases separating them. The CDR3 nucleotides are TGTGCCAGCAGTCCGGGAAGGAACACCGGGGAGCTGTTTTTT. Translated: CASSPGRNTGELFF.

The genes are TRBV6-1 and TRBJ2-7; 12 bases agree with TRBD2. The J segment lost 5 bases and the V segment lost 2 bases, leaving 7 bases of the junction unmatched. CDR3 size: 16 residues. CDR1 is MNHNS and CDR2 is SASEGT in the germline V gene. The CDR3 DNA sequence: TGTGCCAGCAGTGAATCCCGGACTAGCGGGACAGACGAGCAGTACTTC. Translation gives CASSESRTSGTDEQYF.

The rearrangement uses TRBV6-1 and TRBJ2-7; D is possibly TRBD2 (7 bases). V was trimmed by 1 base and J by 3 bases, leaving 16 bases between them. Germline-derived CDR1 and CDR2 are MNHNS and SASEGT. The CDR3 is 16 amino acids. The CDR3: CASSEVGGGGNYEQYF. CDR3 coding DNA: TGTGCCAGCAGTGAAGTGGGGGGAGGGGGGAACTACGAGCAGTACTTC.

The chain uses TRBV27 and TRBJ1-1; maybe TRBD1 (5 bases). The CDR3 contains 15 residues. In germline, CDR1 is MNHEY, CDR2 SMNVEV (reference sequence). The V gene lost 6 bases and the J gene lost 6 bases, with 20 bases spanning the gap. DNA for the CDR3: TGTGCCAGCAGGCTTAACTCAGGGTTGGGCGCTGAAGCTTTCTTT. This gives the protein CASRLNSGLGAEAFF.

The chain carries TRBV7-9 and TRBJ2-7; D is unclear. V lost 0 bases and J 5 bases, leaving 5 bases between the germline ends. The CDR3 spans 12 residues. The germline CDR1 and CDR2 sequences are SEHNR and FQNEAQ (reference sequence). The CDR3 sequence is CASSLARNEQYF. As DNA, the CDR3 is TGTGCCAGCAGCTTAGCGCGAAACGAGCAGTACTTC.

The V call is TRBV7-2, the J call TRBJ2-7, with TRBD1 matching over 9 bases. Germline CDR1 and CDR2: SGHTA and FQGNSA. The CDR3 totals 13 residues. The V and J ends lost 4 bases and 7 bases, in that order; junction bases with no gene match: 5. The DNA for the CDR3 is TGTGCCAGCAGCTACTTACAGGGGGCTGAGCAGTACTTC. Encoded protein: CASSYLQGAEQYF.

The chain links TRBV7-9 to TRBJ1-4, with 11 bases aligning to TRBD1. The CDR3 runs to 18 residues. V was pared by 5 bases and J by 5 bases, with 13 bases of the junction left unmatched. CDR1 is SEHNR and CDR2 is FQNEAQ in the germline V gene (reference sequence). CDR3 DNA sequence: TGTGCCAGCAGCCGTACGCGGGACAGGGGGACTGGAAATGAAAAACTGTTTTTT. It codes for CASSRTRDRGTGNEKLFF.

V is TRBV5-4 and J is TRBJ2-3; 9 bases align to TRBD2. The CDR3 is made up of 15 amino acids. Per the germline V gene, CDR1 is SGHNT and CDR2 is YYREEE (reference sequence). V shed 4 bases and J 4 bases; nucleotides not matched to a gene: 7. This chain's CDR3 is CASSLGTSYADTQYF. In DNA, the CDR3 is TGTGCCAGCAGCCTGGGGACTAGCTATGCAGATACGCAGTATTTT.

The chain has TRBV9 and TRBJ1-2, with D unclear. The CDR3 covers 11 residues. The V end was cut by 3 bases, the J end by 9 bases, with 9 bases between. CDR1 and CDR2 (germline): SGDLS, YYNGEE. The CDR3 here is CASSGARSYTF. CDR3 nucleotides: TGTGCCAGCAGCGGGGCCCGAAGCTACACCTTC.

V and J are TRBV4-2 and TRBJ2-4, with a possible D match to TRBD1 (5 bases). The germline gives CDR1 LGHNA, CDR2 YNFKEQ. The CDR3 length is 15 residues. V lost 1 base and J 0 bases, leaving 7 bases between the germline ends. The CDR3 DNA reads TGTGCCAGCAGCCAAGTAGGGGAAGCCAAAAACATTCAGTACTTC. Amino acids: CASSQVGEAKNIQYF.

The chain uses TRBV29-1 and TRBJ2-5; D perhaps matches TRBD1 (6 bases). In germline, CDR1 is SQVTM, CDR2 ANQGSEA. V lost 6 bases to trimming and J lost 2 bases, with 16 bases between them. The CDR3 length is 14 residues. CDR3 sequence: CSVTPGQTQETQYF. The CDR3 nucleotides are TGCAGCGTGACTCCTGGACAGACACAAGAGACCCAGTACTTC.

V usage is TRBV30 and J usage is TRBJ1-3, with D possibly being TRBD1 (5 bases). Trimming shortened V by 0 bases and J by 4 bases, and 13 bases separated the two germline ends. Germline values: CDR1 GTSNPN, CDR2 SVGIG (reference sequence). The CDR3 is 15 residues long. The CDR3 sequence: CAWSVDPGVGNTIYF. CDR3 nucleotide sequence: TGTGCCTGGAGTGTAGACCCGGGGGTGGGAAACACCATATATTTT. The whole variable domain, remainder taken from reference TRBV30 and TRBJ1-3, is SQTIHQWPATLVQPVGSPLSLECTVEGTSNPNLYWYRQAAGRGLQLLFYSVGIGQISSEVPQNLSASRPQDRQFILSSKKLLLSDSGFYLCAWSVDPGVGNTIYFGEGSWLTVV.

This rearrangement joins TRBV11-1 to TRBJ2-7; the D is unclear. Between the trimmed V and J ends, which lost 0 bases and 5 bases, there was a span of 2 bases. Germline assignment: CDR1 SGHAT and CDR2 FQDESV (reference sequence). There are 11 residues in the CDR3. CDR3 residues: CASSLADEQYF. CDR3 nucleotide sequence: TGTGCCAGCAGCTTAGCCGACGAGCAGTACTTC. The whole variable domain, remainder taken from reference TRBV11-1 and TRBJ2-7, is EAEVAQSPRYKITEKSQAVAFWCDPISGHATLYWYRQILGQGPELLVQFQDESVVDDSQLPKDRFSAERLKGVDSTLKIQPAELGDSAMYLCASSLADEQYFGPGTRLTVT.

The V call is TRBV9, the J call TRBJ1-2, with D maybe TRBD1 (6 bases). Germline V lookup: CDR1 SGDLS, CDR2 YYNGEE. V lost 4 bases and J 2 bases, leaving 12 bases between the germline ends. The CDR3 sequence is 14 residues long. The CDR3 protein is CASSPQGINYGYTF. The CDR3 DNA sequence: TGTGCCAGCAGCCCTCAGGGGATAAACTATGGCTACACCTTC.

The CDR3 loop is CSASAGQGIGSPLHF. CDR3 nucleotide sequence: TGCAGTGCTAGTGCGGGACAGGGGATCGGTTCACCCCTCCACTTT. The V gene is TRBV20-1, the J gene TRBJ1-6; 10 bases match TRBD1. J was trimmed by 9 bases and V by 3 bases; bases with no gene match: 8. The V gene's germline CDR1 is DFQATT and CDR2 SNEGSKA (reference sequence). The CDR3 contains 15 residues.

The genes are TRBV30 and TRBJ1-5; D is ambiguous. This CDR3 spans 17 amino acids. The V gene's germline CDR1 is GTSNPN and CDR2 SVGIG (reference sequence). Trimming left V 1 base short and J 2 bases short, with 18 bases between. Written as DNA, the CDR3 is TGTGCCTGGAGTGACGGTGAGGGAGCAGTTGGCAATCAGCCCCAGCATTTT. Residues: CAWSDGEGAVGNQPQHF.

For this clone: A junction boundary mismatches the germline segment, possibly from a read error. The chain employs TRBV7-7 and TRBJ2-5; possibly TRBD1 for D (5 bases). Germline CDR1 SSHAT, CDR2 FNYEAQ (reference sequence). The CDR3 totals 13 residues. In DNA, the CDR3 is TGTGCTAGCAGCTTATCAGGGCAAGAGACCCAGTACTTC. This codes for CASSLSGQETQYF. The variable domain in full, completed from reference TRBV7-7 and TRBJ2-5, reads GAGVSQSPRYKVTKRGQDVTLRCDPISSHATLYWYQQALGQGPEFLTYFNYEAQPDKSGLPSDRFSAERPEGSISTLTIQRTEQRDSAMYRCASSLSGQETQYFGPGTRLLVL.

The CDR3 spells CAYRSGIGETQYF. CDR3 bases: TGTGCCTACCGTAGCGGGATAGGAGAGACCCAGTACTTC. The rearrangement uses TRBV30 and TRBJ2-5, with TRBD2 matching 8 bases. Trimming removed 7 bases from V and 4 bases from J; junction bases left unmatched: 8. The CDR3 totals 13 residues. Germline CDR1 GTSNPN, CDR2 SVGIG (reference sequence).

The rearrangement links TRBV5-1 to TRBJ2-1; D is possibly TRBD2 (5 bases). The CDR3 length is 15 residues. V was pared by 2 bases and J by 4 bases, with 13 bases between. Germline CDR1 is SGHRS and CDR2 is YFSETQ. The chain's CDR3 is CASSLLGELYNEQFF. Written as DNA, the CDR3 is TGCGCCAGCAGCTTACTAGGAGAACTTTACAATGAGCAGTTCTTC.

The chain uses TRBV7-4 and TRBJ1-2, with a tentative D call TRBD1 (6 bases). Germline lookup yields CDR1 SGHVT and CDR2 SQSDAQ. The V and J ends lost 5 bases and 4 bases respectively, with 14 bases between them. The CDR3 has 14 residues. The CDR3 sequence: CASSEQGRSYGYTF. The CDR3 DNA reads as TGTGCCAGCAGCGAACAGGGTAGGAGCTATGGCTACACCTTC.

V and J are TRBV5-5 and TRBJ2-1, with a weak D call TRBD1 (6 bases). CDR1 is SGHKS, CDR2 YYEKEE, per germline (reference sequence). V shed 1 base and J shed 15 bases, with 14 bases lying between them. This CDR3 comprises 12 residues. The CDR3 DNA follows: TGTGCCAGCAGCTTGTCTGGGGGCCAGGGGTTCTTC. It translates to CASSLSGGQGFF.

There are a few counts of this clone. The rearrangement links TRBV9 to TRBJ1-1, with 7 nucleotides matching TRBD1. The ends lost 0 bases at V and 11 bases at J; junction bases unmatched: 13. CDR3 size: 15 residues. Germline V gene lookup returns CDR1 SGDLS and CDR2 YYNGEE. Written as DNA, the CDR3 is TGTGCCAGCAGCGTAGGGGGGACAGCGAGAAATGGGGCTTTCTTT. It yields the protein CASSVGGTARNGAFF.

In this sample, this clone turned up once. This rearrangement joins TRBV7-2 to TRBJ1-1; TRBD1 might be the D (6 bases). The CDR3 contains 14 residues. The germline V gene has CDR1 SGHTA and CDR2 FQGNSA. V dropped 5 bases and J dropped 4 bases, with 14 bases sitting between them. CDR3 coding DNA: TGTGCCAGCAGCCCCAGGGGCGGGGGCACTGAAGCTTTCTTT. Its protein is CASSPRGGGTEAFF.

This sequence joins TRBV27 and TRBJ2-1; no clear D. Trimming shortened V by 5 bases and J by 0 bases, and 5 bases separated the two germline ends. The germline gives CDR1 MNHEY, CDR2 SMNVEV (reference sequence). The CDR3 spans 13 residues. CDR3 protein: CASSPLSYNEQFF. CDR3 in DNA: TGTGCCAGCAGTCCCCTCTCCTACAATGAGCAGTTCTTC.